This TCR beta chain is from a study of response to subunit inactivated influenza vaccine. Study conclusions and caveats: Authors suggested few new T cells are recruited by each seasonal influenza vaccination.

TCRdb ran MiXCR on the RT-PCR reads and lists one entry per CDR3 protein. The sample shows approximately 520,000 distinct CDR3 sequences, about 25% of them seen only once. Ten or more counts support this clonotype. Its antigen remains unknown. Source: CD4+ T cells sorted from PBMCs, taken 5 days after vaccination. This receptor was identified in a man aged 50-59 years who received an inactivated influenza vaccine.

The CDR3 nucleotides are TGTGCCAGCAGCCAAGATCGGCTAGCGGGGGGGCCTAAATCCCTAAATGAGCAGTTCTTC. Amino acid sequence: CASSQDRLAGGPKSLNEQFF. The V and J genes are TRBV3-1 and TRBJ2-1; 12 nucleotides align to TRBD2. The V segment lost 0 bases and the J segment 7 bases; nucleotides outside the gene matches: 16. Germline CDR1 is LGHDT and CDR2 is YNNKEL (reference sequence). The CDR3 runs 20 residues.